These T cell receptor beta chains were read from a single sample in a study of cytotoxic CD8 clonotypes in ibrutinib-treated CLL. The protocol was immunoSEQ multiplex PCR, while the TCRdb copy is restricted to in-frame clones and leaves out a portion. Here the sample spans 330,000 or so clones, around 66% being singletons. The sequences come from PBMCs, collected after 36 months of ibrutinib treatment. All receptors come from a human donor with chronic lymphocytic leukemia. The CDR3 runs from the conserved cysteine through the conserved F or W. A D gene is named only where the DNA matches it firmly.

d_call: .
v_call: TRBV9
j_call: TRBJ2-3
cdr3_aa: CASSVADTQYF
cdr3_nt: TGTGCCAGCAGCGTAGCGGATACGCAGTATTTT

d_call: TRBD1
v_call: TRBV25-1
j_call: TRBJ1-1
cdr3_aa: CASSSTGATEAFF
cdr3_nt: TGTGCCAGCAGCAGCACAGGGGCGACTGAAGCTTTCTTT

d_call: .
v_call: TRBV14
j_call: TRBJ1-2
cdr3_aa: CASSQDFPTFGYTF
cdr3_nt: TGTGCCAGCAGCCAAGATTTTCCAACGTTTGGCTACACCTTC

d_call: .
v_call: TRBV4-2
j_call: TRBJ2-5
cdr3_aa: CASSQVSAEGEETQYF
cdr3_nt: TGTGCCAGCAGCCAAGTATCTGCGGAGGGGGAAGAGACCCAGTACTTC

d_call: TRBD1
v_call: TRBV29-1
j_call: TRBJ1-3
cdr3_aa: CSVEDARDSTLPGNTIYF
cdr3_nt: TGCAGCGTTGAAGACGCCCGGGACAGCACCTTGCCTGGAAACACCATATATTTT

d_call: TRBD1
v_call: TRBV29-1
j_call: TRBJ1-6
cdr3_aa: CSVGGDRGASLHF
cdr3_nt: TGCAGCGTTGGGGGGGACAGGGGCGCGTCCCTCCACTTT

d_call: TRBD2
v_call: TRBV10-1
j_call: TRBJ2-1
cdr3_aa: CASSYSGAGMEQFF
cdr3_nt: TGCGCCAGCAGTTATAGCGGGGCGGGGATGGAGCAGTTCTTC

d_call: .
v_call: TRBV27
j_call: TRBJ1-1
cdr3_aa: CATSGGRRETEAFF
cdr3_nt: TGTGCCACCTCCGGTGGGAGAAGGGAAACTGAAGCTTTCTTT

d_call: TRBD2
v_call: TRBV12-5
j_call: TRBJ2-1
cdr3_aa: CASGEGTSGSNEQFF
cdr3_nt: TGTGCTAGTGGTGAGGGGACTAGCGGAAGCAATGAGCAGTTCTTC

d_call: .
v_call: TRBV18
j_call: TRBJ2-3
cdr3_aa: CASSRDRTDTQYF
cdr3_nt: TGTGCCAGCTCACGCGACAGGACAGATACGCAGTATTTT

d_call: TRBD2
v_call: TRBV9
j_call: TRBJ2-1
cdr3_aa: CASSPSGSYNEQFF
cdr3_nt: TGTGCCAGCAGCCCTAGCGGTTCCTACAATGAGCAGTTCTTC

d_call: TRBD1
v_call: TRBV9
j_call: TRBJ2-7
cdr3_aa: CASSVGQGPYEQYF
cdr3_nt: TGTGCCAGCAGCGTAGGACAGGGTCCCTACGAGCAGTACTTC

d_call: .
v_call: TRBV7-2
j_call: TRBJ2-7
cdr3_aa: CASSLAYGNEQYF
cdr3_nt: TGTGCCAGCAGCTTAGCGTACGGTAACGAGCAGTACTTC

d_call: .
v_call: TRBV18
j_call: TRBJ2-5
cdr3_aa: CASSPISRGETQYF
cdr3_nt: TGTGCCAGCTCACCAATAAGTCGGGGAGAGACCCAGTACTTC

d_call: TRBD1
v_call: TRBV18
j_call: TRBJ2-7
cdr3_aa: CASSPFIKDRGHHEQYF
cdr3_nt: TGTGCCAGCTCACCATTTATCAAGGACAGGGGGCACCACGAGCAGTACTTC

d_call: .
v_call: TRBV29-1
j_call: TRBJ2-1
cdr3_aa: CSVVGDGILFF
cdr3_nt: .